This TCR beta chain originates from a study of CD8 T cells in ankylosing spondylitis. This clonotype has at least ten counts. TCRdb ran MiXCR on the 5' RACE reads and lists one entry per CDR3 protein. Found here are about 39,000 distinct CDR3 sequences, less than 4% of them singletons; the top ten hold approximately 2.9%. The CDR3 runs 16 residues. CDR1 and CDR2 from the germline V gene are SGDLS and YYNGEE. Trimming removed 4 bases from V and 6 bases from J, with 22 bases in between. The J gene is TRBJ1-2, the V gene TRBV9; the D gene is possibly TRBD1 (5 bases). The source is a male donor with ankylosing spondylitis or in good health (not recorded which). The material sequenced was blood, either unsorted or a sorted T cell fraction (not recorded which). The CDR3 sequence is CASSSSGGTLIDGYTF. CDR3 bases: TGTGCCAGCAGCTCCTCGGGGGGAACCCTCATTGATGGCTACACCTTC.